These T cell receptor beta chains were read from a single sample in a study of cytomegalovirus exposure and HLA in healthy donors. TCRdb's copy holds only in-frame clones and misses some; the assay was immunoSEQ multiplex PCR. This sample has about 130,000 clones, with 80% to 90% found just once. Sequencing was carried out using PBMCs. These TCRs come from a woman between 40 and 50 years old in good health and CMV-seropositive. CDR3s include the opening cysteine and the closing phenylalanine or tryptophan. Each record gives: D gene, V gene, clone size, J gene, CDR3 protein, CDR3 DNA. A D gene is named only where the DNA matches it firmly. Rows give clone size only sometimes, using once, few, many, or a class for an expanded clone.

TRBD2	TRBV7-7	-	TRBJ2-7	CASSLVGTSGEQYF	TGTGCTAGCAGCTTAGTAGGGACTAGCGGAGAGCAGTACTTC
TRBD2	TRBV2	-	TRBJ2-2	CASSKTSGQNTGELFF	TGTGCCAGCAGTAAAACTAGCGGACAGAACACCGGGGAGCTGTTTTTT
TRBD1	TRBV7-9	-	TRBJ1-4	CASSPTGTGDEKLFF	TGTGCCAGCAGTCCTACCGGGACAGGGGACGAAAAACTGTTTTTT
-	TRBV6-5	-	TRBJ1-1	CASSYSLGRTEAFF	TGTGCCAGCAGTTACTCGTTAGGGAGGACTGAAGCTTTCTTT
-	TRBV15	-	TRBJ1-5	CATRRSQREPQHF	TGTGCCACCAGGCGAAGCCAACGCGAGCCCCAGCATTTT
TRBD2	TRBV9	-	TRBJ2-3	CASSVGGTSYSTDTQYF	TGTGCCAGCAGCGTAGGAGGGACTAGCTATAGCACAGATACGCAGTATTTT
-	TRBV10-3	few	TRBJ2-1	CAISEPYNEQFF	TGTGCCATCAGTGAGCCGTACAATGAGCAGTTCTTC
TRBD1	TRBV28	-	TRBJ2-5	CASSFRGQSETQYF	TGTGCCAGCAGTTTCAGGGGGCAGTCGGAGACCCAGTACTTC
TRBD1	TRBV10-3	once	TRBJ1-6	CAISPGQINSPLHF	TGTGCCATCAGTCCGGGACAGATAAATTCACCCCTCCACTTT
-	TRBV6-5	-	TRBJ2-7	CASSYRDFEGYEQYF	TGTGCCAGCAGTTACCGGGACTTTGAGGGCTACGAGCAGTACTTC
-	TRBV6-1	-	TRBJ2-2	CASRGGQNTGELFF	TGTGCCAGCAGAGGGGGACAGAACACCGGGGAGCTGTTTTTT
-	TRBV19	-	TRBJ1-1	CASSIRYSNTEAFF	TGTGCCAGTAGTATTAGGTACAGTAACACTGAAGCTTTCTTT
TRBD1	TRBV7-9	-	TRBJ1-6	CASSFTGEDSPLHF	TGTGCCAGCAGCTTCACAGGGGAGGATTCACCCCTCCACTTT
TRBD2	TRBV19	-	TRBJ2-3	CASSILAGGTDTQYF	TGTGCCAGTAGTATACTAGCGGGAGGCACAGATACGCAGTATTTT
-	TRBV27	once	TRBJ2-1	CASSLSGGYNEQFF	TGTGCCAGCAGTTTATCGGGGGGATACAATGAGCAGTTCTTC
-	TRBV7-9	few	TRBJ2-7	CASSQGGHLYEQYF	TGTGCCAGCAGCCAGGGGGGACACCTCTACGAGCAGTACTTC
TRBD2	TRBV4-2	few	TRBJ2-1	CASSQGTSGGTYYNEQFF	TGTGCCAGCAGCCAAGGGACTAGCGGGGGGACGTACTACAATGAGCAGTTCTTC
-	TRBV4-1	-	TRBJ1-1	CASSQGQGLNLGAFF	TGCGCCAGCAGCCAAGGCCAGGGTCTAAATCTCGGAGCTTTCTTT
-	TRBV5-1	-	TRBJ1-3	CASSDVRGIHSGNTIYF	TGCGCCAGCAGCGACGTTAGAGGGATCCACTCTGGAAACACCATATATTTT
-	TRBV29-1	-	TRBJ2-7	CSVASGILGEQYF	TGCAGCGTTGCTTCAGGGATATTGGGCGAGCAGTACTTC
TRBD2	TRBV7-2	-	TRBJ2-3	CASSNRLAGGDTQYF	TGTGCCAGCAGCAACCGACTAGCGGGAGGAGATACGCAGTATTTT
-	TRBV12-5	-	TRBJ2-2	CASGVGGNTGELFF	TGTGCTAGTGGGGTCGGGGGGAACACCGGGGAGCTGTTTTTT
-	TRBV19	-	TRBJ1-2	CASSWNRANYGYTF	TGTGCCAGTAGTTGGAACAGGGCTAACTATGGCTACACCTTC
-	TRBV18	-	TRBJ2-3	CASSPGGSDTQYF	TGTGCCAGCTCACCAGGGGGGTCAGATACGCAGTATTTT
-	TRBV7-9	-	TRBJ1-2	CASSFNRDGYTF	TGTGCCAGCAGCTTTAACAGGGATGGCTACACCTTC
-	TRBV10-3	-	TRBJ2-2	CAIRTREGSGNTGELFF	TGTGCCATCAGGACCCGTGAGGGTAGCGGAAACACCGGGGAGCTGTTTTTT
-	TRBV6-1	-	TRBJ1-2	CASSEAFIAGYTF	TGTGCCAGCAGTGAAGCTTTCATAGCGGGCTACACCTTC
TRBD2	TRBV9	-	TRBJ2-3	CASSVVAGGPRGSTDTQYF	TGTGCCAGCAGCGTAGTAGCGGGGGGGCCGAGGGGAAGCACAGATACGCAGTATTTT
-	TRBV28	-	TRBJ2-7	CASMSSRSYEQYF	TGTGCCAGCATGTCTAGCCGCTCCTACGAGCAGTACTTC
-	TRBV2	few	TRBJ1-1	CATLSGWNRVGIQNTEAFF	TGTGCCACTCTGAGTGGGTGGAACAGGGTGGGGATCCAGAACACTGAAGCTTTCTTT
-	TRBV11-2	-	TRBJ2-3	CASSLEASRAIDTQYF	TGTGCCAGCAGCTTAGAGGCTAGCCGAGCAATAGATACGCAGTATTTT
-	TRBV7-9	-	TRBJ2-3	CASSSPTVKDTQYF	TGTGCCAGCAGCTCGCCAACGGTGAAAGATACGCAGTATTTT
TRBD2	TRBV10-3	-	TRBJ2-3	CAISESELAGGPGTDTQYF	TGTGCCATCAGTGAGTCGGAGCTAGCGGGAGGGCCCGGGACAGATACGCAGTATTTT
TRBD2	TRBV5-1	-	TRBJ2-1	CASSLRTSGRTLYEQFF	TGCGCCAGCAGCTTAAGGACTAGCGGGAGGACCCTCTATGAGCAGTTCTTC
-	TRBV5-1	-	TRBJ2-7	CASRATGLTYEQYF	TGCGCCAGCAGGGCGACAGGCTTAACCTACGAGCAGTACTTC
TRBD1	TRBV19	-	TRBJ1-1	CASSTFDRGNTEAFF	TGTGCCAGTAGTACCTTCGACAGGGGGAACACTGAAGCTTTCTTT
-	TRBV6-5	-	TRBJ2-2	CASSYSTGGSTGELFF	TGTGCCAGCAGTTACTCGACCGGGGGTAGCACCGGGGAGCTGTTTTTT
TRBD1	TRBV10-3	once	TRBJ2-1	CAISAGTGSYNEQFF	TGTGCCATCAGCGCTGGGACAGGGTCCTACAATGAGCAGTTCTTC
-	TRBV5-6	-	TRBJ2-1	CASSLTWNEQFF	TGTGCCAGCAGCCTAACCTGGAATGAGCAGTTCTTC
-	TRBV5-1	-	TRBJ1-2	CASVSEQGYRGYTF	TGCGCCTCAGTTTCCGAGCAGGGATATCGTGGCTACACCTTC
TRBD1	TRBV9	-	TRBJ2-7	CASSVTWGRGYEQYF	TGTGCCAGCAGCGTTACGTGGGGCAGGGGGTACGAGCAGTACTTC
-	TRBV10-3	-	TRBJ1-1	CAISESPRVKNTEAFF	TGTGCCATCAGTGAATCCCCCAGGGTTAAGAACACTGAAGCTTTCTTT
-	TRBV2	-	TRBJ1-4	CASSEARGEKLFF	TGTGCCAGCAGTGAAGCGAGGGGGGAAAAACTGTTTTTT
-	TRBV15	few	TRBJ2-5	CATSRVGETQYF	TGTGCCACCAGCAGAGTCGGGGAGACCCAGTACTTC
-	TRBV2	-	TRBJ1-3	CASSERGGALAGNTIYF	TGTGCCAGCAGTGAAAGAGGGGGGGCTTTAGCTGGAAACACCATATATTTT
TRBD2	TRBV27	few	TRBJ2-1	CASSHRLGLAGGNEQFF	TGTGCCAGCAGTCACCGCCTCGGACTAGCGGGGGGGAATGAGCAGTTCTTC
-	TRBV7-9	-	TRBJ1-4	CASSLVNRDEKLFF	TGTGCCAGCAGCTTAGTCAACAGAGATGAAAAACTGTTTTTT
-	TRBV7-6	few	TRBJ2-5	CASSQGGRETQYF	TGTGCCAGCAGCCAAGGCGGGCGAGAGACCCAGTACTTC
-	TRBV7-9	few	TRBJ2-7	CASSATGPYEQYF	TGTGCCAGCAGCGCCACAGGGCCCTACGAGCAGTACTTC
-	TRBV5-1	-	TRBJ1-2	CASSFSDPSDGYTF	TGCGCCAGCAGCTTTAGCGATCCGTCGGATGGCTACACCTTC
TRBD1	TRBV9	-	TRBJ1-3	CASSPTGGRGNTIYF	TGTGCCAGCAGCCCCACAGGGGGTAGAGGAAACACCATATATTTT
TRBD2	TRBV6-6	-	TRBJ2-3	CASSPSGSRADTQYF	TGTGCCAGCAGTCCAAGCGGGAGCCGGGCAGATACGCAGTATTTT
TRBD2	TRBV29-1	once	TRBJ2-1	CSVRTSGSSYNEQFF	TGCAGCGTAAGGACTAGCGGGAGTTCCTACAATGAGCAGTTCTTC
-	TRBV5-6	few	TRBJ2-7	CASSNPKGGYNYEQYF	TGTGCCAGCAGCAATCCGAAAGGGGGTTACAACTACGAGCAGTACTTC
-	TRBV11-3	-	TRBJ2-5	CASSSRTEYQETQYF	TGTGCCAGCAGCTCCCGAACAGAGTACCAAGAGACCCAGTACTTC
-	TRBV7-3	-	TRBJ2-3	CASSLTGTDTQYF	TGTGCCAGCAGCCTGACTGGCACAGATACGCAGTATTTT
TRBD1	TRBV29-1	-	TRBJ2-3	CSVADRVRSTDTQYF	TGCAGCGTTGCCGACAGGGTTAGGAGCACAGATACGCAGTATTTT